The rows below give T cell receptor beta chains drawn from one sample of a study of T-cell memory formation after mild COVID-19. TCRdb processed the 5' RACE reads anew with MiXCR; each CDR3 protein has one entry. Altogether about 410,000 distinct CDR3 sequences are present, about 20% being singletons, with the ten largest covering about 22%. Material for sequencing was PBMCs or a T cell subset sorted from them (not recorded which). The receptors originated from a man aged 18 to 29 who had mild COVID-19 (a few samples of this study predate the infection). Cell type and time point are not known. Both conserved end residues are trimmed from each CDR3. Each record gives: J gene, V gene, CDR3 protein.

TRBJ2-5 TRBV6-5 ASSGQNWETQY
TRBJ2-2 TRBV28 ASSFDRGYTGELF
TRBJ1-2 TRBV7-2 ASSSPGEYYGYT
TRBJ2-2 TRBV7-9 ASSSSGTGELF
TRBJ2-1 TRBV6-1 ASSTPGLQGKNEQF
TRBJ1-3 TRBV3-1 ASSPTAGNTIY
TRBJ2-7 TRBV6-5 ASSRPTGAYEQY
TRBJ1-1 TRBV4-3 ASSQNLKGEAF
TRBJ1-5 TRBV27 ASSPFYAREARQPQH
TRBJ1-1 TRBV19 ASREVNTEAF
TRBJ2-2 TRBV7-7 ASSLAQFTGELF
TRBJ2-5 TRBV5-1 ASSITGGLAETQY
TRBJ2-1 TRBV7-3 ASSTRQGTMYEQF
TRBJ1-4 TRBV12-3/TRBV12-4 ASSPRTGRNEKLF
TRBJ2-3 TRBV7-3 ASSPTGASTDTQY